This TCR beta chain emerged from a study of cytomegalovirus exposure and HLA in healthy donors. Overall study context: A subsequent analysis reported that the 120 validation repertoires were produced on the same platform that had also been used for the roughly 670 first-cohort repertoires. Broader study findings: The investigators catalogued 164 TCR beta chains as cytomegalovirus-associated. Most TCRs appeared rarely, but some public TCRs recurred in many donors.

CDR3 length: 14 amino acids. Germline V gene data show CDR1 as SGHRS and CDR2 as YFSETQ. After removal of 1 base from V and 4 bases from J, the junction contained 4 bases not matched to a gene. Sequencing was performed with immunoSEQ multiplex PCR; in TCRdb, only in-frame clones are kept and a portion is missing. Of more than 110,000 clones in the sample, 84% were seen once. Turning to this clone: Its specificity is unknown.

This TCR was recovered from a woman aged 25 to 45 in good health and CMV-seronegative. The sequencing input was PBMCs. The chain couples TRBV5-1 to TRBJ2-5; 7 bases map to TRBD2. CDR3 sequence (DNA): TGCGCCAGCAGCTTGAAAGGGGAGGGAGAGACCCAGTACTTC. Translation gives CASSLKGEGETQYF.